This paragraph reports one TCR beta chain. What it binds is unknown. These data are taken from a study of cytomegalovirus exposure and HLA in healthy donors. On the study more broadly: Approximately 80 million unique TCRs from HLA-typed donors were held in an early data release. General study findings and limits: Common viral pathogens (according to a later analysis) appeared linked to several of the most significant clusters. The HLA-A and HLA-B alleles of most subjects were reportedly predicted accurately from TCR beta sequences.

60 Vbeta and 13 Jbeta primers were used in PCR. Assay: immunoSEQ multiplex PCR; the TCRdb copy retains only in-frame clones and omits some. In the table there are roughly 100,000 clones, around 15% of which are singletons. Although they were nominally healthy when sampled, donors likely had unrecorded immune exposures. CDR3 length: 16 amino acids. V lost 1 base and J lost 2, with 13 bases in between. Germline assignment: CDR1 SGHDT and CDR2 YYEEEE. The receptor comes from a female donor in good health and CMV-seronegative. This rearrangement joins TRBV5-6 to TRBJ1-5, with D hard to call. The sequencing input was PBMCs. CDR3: CASSLFGSLGNQPQHF. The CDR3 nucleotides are TGTGCCAGCAGCTTGTTTGGTAGTCTAGGCAATCAGCCCCAGCATTTT. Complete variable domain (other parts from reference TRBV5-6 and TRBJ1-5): DAGVTQSPTHLIKTRGQQVTLRCSPKSGHDTVSWYQQALGQGPQFIFQYYEEEERQRGNFPDRFSGHQFPNYSSELNVNALLLGDSALYLCASSLFGSLGNQPQHFGDGTRLSIL.